The T cell receptor (beta chain) under discussion was sequenced for a study of type 1 and type 2 diabetes patients. This CDR3 has 14 residues. V shed 6 bases, J shed 4 bases, and the junction held 8 bases outside the gene matches. The PCR template was genomic DNA. Multiplex PCR with 30 forward and 13 reverse primers amplified the TCR beta CDR3. One entry per CDR3 protein, called by TCRdb with MiXCR from the multiplex PCR reads. The repertoire holds under 300,000 distinct CDR3 sequences, around 50% seen once, with roughly an eighth in the top ten. This TCR was sampled from a young man with type 2 diabetes. The chain has TRBV12-3 or TRBV12-4 and TRBJ2-7; 8 nucleotides match TRBD1. Sequenced sample: peripheral blood mononuclear cells (PBMCs). The CDR3 loop reads CASSRRGLVYEQYF. CDR3 sequence (DNA): TGTGCCAGCAGCCGCAGGGGGCTTGTGTACGAGCAGTACTTC.